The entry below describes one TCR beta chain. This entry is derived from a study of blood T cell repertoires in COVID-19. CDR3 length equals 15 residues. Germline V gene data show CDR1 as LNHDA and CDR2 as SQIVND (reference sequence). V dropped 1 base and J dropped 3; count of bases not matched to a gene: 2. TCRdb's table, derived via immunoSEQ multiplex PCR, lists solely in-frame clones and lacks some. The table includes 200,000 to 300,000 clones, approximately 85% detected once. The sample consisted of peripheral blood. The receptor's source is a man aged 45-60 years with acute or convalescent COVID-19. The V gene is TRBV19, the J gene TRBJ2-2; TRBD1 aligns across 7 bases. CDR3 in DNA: TGTGCCAGTAGTATAGTACAGGGGTACACCGGGGAGCTGTTTTTT. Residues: CASSIVQGYTGELFF.